This T cell receptor beta chain stems from a study of blood T cell repertoires in COVID-19. Germline CDR1 reads MNHEY; CDR2 reads SVGEGT. Trimming took 3 bases from V and 6 from J; bases not matched to a gene: 5. CDR3 size: 14 residues. Authors' processing steps: Nucleated cell counts were estimated from reference gene primer amplification. TCRdb's copy holds only in-frame clones and misses some; the assay was immunoSEQ multiplex PCR. V, J and clone size were drawn from that table, and D and trimming were deduced from the DNA. The sample yields about 70,000 clones, about 90% seen once. Sequencing was carried out using peripheral blood. This clonotype was obtained from a human donor in a cohort sampled during active COVID-19. J is TRBJ1-2 and V is TRBV6-2 or TRBV6-3; 9 bases match TRBD1. This CDR3 reads CASSYGRTGDGYTF. Written as DNA, the CDR3 is TGTGCCAGCAGTTATGGTCGGACAGGGGATGGCTACACCTTC.